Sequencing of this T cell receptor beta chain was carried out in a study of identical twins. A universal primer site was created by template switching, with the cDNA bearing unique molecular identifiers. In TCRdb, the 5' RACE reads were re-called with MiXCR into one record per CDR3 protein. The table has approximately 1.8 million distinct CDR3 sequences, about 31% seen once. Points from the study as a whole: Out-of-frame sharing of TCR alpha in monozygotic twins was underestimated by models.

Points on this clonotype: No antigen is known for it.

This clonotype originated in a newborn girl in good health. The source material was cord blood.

CDR3 sequence reads: CASSLGRLAEKSDTQYF. For the CDR3, the DNA is TGTGCCAGCAGCTTAGGGAGACTAGCCGAGAAGTCAGATACGCAGTATTTT. J is TRBJ2-3 and V is TRBV11-1, with 7 nucleotides matching TRBD2. Germline loops: CDR1 SGHAT, CDR2 FQDESV (reference sequence). This CDR3 spans 17 amino acids. V trimming: 1 base; J trimming: 4 bases; junction bases outside the gene matches: 11.